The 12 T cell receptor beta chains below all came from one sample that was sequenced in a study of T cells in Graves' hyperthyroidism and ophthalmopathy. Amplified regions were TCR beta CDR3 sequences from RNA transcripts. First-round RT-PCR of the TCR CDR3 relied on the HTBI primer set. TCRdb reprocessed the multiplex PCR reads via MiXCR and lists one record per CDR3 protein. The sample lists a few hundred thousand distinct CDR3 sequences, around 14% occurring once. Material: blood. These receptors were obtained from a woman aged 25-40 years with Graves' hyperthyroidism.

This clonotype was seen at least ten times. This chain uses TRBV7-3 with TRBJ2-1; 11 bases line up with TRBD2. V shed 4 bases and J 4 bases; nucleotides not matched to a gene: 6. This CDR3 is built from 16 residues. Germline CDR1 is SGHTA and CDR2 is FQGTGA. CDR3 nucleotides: TGTGCCAGCAGCTCGAAGACTAGCGGGATGTACAATGAGCAGTTCTTC. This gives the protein CASSSKTSGMYNEQFF.

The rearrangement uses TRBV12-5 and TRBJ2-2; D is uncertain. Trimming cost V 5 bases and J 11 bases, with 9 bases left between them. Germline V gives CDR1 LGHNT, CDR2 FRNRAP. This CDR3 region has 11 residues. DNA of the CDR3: TGTGCTAGTGGTCCCGAAGGAGAGCTGTTTTTT. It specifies CASGPEGELFF.

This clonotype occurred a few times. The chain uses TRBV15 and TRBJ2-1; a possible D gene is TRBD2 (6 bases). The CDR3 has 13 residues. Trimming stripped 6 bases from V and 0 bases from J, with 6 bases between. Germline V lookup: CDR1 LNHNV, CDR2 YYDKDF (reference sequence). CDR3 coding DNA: TGTGCCACCAGGGACTACTCCTACAATGAGCAGTTCTTC. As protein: CATRDYSYNEQFF.

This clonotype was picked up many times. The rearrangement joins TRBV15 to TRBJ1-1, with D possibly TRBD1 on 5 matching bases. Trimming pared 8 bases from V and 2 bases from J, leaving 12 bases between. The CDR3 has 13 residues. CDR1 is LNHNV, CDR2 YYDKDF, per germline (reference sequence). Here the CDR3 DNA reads TGTGCCACCTCGGTGGGGACTAACACTGAAGCTTTCTTT. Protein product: CATSVGTNTEAFF. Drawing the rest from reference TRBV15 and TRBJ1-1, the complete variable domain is DAMVIQNPRYQVTQFGKPVTLSCSQTLNHNVMYWYQQKSSQAPKLLFHYYDKDFNNEADTPDNFQSRRPNTSFCFLDIRSPGLGDTAMYLCATSVGTNTEAFFGQGTRLTVV.

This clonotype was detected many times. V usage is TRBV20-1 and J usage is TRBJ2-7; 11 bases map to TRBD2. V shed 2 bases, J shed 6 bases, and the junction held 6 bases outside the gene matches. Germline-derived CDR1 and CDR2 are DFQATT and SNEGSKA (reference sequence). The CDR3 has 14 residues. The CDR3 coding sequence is TGCAGTGCTAGATCGGCACTAGCGGGAGTCGAGCAGTACTTC. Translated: CSARSALAGVEQYF.

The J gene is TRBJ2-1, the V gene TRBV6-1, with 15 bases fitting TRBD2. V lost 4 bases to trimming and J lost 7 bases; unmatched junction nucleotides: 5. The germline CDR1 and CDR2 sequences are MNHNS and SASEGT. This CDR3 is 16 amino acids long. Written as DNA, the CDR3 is TGTGCCAGCAGTGGGACTAGCGGGAGGGCCGGAAATGAGCAGTTCTTC. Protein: CASSGTSGRAGNEQFF.

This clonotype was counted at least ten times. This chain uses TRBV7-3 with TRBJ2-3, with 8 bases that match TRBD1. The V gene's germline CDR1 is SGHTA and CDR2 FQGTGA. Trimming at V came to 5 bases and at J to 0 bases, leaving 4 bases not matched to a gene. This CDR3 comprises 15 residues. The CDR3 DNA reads TGTGCCAGCAGCAAACGACAGGGGAGCACAGATACGCAGTATTTT. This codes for CASSKRQGSTDTQYF. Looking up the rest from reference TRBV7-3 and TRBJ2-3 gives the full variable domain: GAGVSQTPSNKVTEKGKYVELRCDPISGHTALYWYRQSLGQGPEFLIYFQGTGAADDSGLPNDRFFAVRPEGSVSTLKIQRTERGDSAVYLCASSKRQGSTDTQYFGPGTRLTVL.

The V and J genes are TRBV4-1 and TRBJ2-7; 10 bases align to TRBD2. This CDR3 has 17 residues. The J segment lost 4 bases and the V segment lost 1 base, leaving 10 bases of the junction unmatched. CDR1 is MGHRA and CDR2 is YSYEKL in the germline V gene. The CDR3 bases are TGCGCCAGCAGCCAAGTCTATTCTAGCGGGAGCAAATACGAGCAGTACTTC. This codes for CASSQVYSSGSKYEQYF.

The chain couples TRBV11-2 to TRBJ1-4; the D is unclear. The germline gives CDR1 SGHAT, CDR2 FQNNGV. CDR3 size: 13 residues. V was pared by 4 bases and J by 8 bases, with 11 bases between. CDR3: CASSSDLGEKLFF. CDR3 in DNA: TGTGCCAGCAGCTCCGACCTGGGGGAAAAACTGTTTTTT. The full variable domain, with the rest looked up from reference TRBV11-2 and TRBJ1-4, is EAGVAQSPRYKIIEKRQSVAFWCNPISGHATLYWYQQILGQGPKLLIQFQNNGVVDDSQLPKDRFSAERLKGVDSTLKIQPAKLEDSAVYLCASSSDLGEKLFFGSGTQLSVL.

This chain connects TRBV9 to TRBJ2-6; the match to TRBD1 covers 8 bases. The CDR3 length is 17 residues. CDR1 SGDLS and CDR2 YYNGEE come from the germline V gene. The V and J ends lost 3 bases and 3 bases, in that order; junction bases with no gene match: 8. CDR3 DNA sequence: TGTGCCAGCAGCGGTGGACAGGGAGTGAGTGGGGCCAACGTCCTGACTTTC. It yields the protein CASSGGQGVSGANVLTF.

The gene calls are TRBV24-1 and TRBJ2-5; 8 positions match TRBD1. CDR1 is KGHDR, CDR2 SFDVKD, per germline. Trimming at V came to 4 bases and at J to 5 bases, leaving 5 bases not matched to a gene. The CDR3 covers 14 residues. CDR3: CATSESTGAETQYF. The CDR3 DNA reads TGTGCCACCAGTGAATCGACAGGGGCGGAGACCCAGTACTTC.

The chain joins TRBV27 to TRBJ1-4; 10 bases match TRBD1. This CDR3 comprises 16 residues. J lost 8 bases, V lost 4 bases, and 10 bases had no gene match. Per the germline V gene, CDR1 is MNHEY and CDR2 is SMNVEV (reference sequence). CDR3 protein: CASSYFPDRGNEKLFF. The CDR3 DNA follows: TGTGCCAGCAGTTACTTTCCGGACAGGGGGAACGAAAAACTGTTTTTT.